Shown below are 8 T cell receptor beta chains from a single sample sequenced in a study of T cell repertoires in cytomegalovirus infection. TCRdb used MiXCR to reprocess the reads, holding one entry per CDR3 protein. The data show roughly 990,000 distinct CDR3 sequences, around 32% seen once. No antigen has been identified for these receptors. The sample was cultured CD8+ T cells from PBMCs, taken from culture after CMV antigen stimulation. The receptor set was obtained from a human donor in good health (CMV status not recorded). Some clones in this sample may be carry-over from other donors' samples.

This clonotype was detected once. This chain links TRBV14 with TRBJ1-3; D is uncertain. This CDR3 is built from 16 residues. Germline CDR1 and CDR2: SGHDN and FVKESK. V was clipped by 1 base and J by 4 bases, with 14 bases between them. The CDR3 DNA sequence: TGTGCCAGCAGCCAAGGTGACTCCCCCGGCGGAAACACCATATATTTT. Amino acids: CASSQGDSPGGNTIYF.

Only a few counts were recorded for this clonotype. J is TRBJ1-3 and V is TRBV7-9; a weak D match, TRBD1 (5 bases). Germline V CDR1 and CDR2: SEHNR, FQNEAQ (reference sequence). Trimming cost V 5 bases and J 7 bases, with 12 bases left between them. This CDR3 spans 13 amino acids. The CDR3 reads CASSPQGINTIYF. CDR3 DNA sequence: TGTGCCAGCAGCCCGCAGGGAATCAACACCATATATTTT.

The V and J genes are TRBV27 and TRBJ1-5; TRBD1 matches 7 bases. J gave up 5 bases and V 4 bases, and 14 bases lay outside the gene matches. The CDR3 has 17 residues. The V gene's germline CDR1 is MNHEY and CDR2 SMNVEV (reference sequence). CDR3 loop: CASSSWLDRKGDQPQHF. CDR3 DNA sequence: TGTGCCAGCAGTTCCTGGCTGGACAGGAAAGGAGATCAGCCCCAGCATTTT.

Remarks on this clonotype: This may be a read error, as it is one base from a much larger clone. The CDR3 region is CASTLQEGNTEAFF. The CDR3 nucleotides are TGTGCCAGCACCCTACAGGAAGGAAACACTGAAGCTTTCTTT. This chain joins TRBV6-1 and TRBJ1-1, with D perhaps TRBD1 (5 bases). V gave up 7 bases and J gave up 2 bases, with 14 bases separating them. Germline V gene data show CDR1 as MNHNS and CDR2 as SASEGT. This CDR3 has 14 amino acids.

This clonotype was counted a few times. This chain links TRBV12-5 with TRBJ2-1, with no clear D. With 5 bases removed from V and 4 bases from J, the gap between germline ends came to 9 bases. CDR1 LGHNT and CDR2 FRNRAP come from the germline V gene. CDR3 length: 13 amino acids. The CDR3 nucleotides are TGTGCTAGTGGTCGCAATCAGTACAATGAGCAGTTCTTC. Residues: CASGRNQYNEQFF.

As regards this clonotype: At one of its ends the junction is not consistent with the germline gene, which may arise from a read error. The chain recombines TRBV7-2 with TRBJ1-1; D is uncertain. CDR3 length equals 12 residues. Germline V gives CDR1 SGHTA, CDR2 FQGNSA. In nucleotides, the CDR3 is TGTGCCAACAGCTTATTGAACACTGAAGCTTTCTTT. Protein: CANSLLNTEAFF.

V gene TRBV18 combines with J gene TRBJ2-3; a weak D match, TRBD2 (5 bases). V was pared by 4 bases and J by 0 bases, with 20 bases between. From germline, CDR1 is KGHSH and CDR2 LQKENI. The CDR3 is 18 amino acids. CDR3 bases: TGTGCCAGCTCACTCTGGACTGTCATGAAATCTAGCACAGATACGCAGTATTTT. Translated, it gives CASSLWTVMKSSTDTQYF.

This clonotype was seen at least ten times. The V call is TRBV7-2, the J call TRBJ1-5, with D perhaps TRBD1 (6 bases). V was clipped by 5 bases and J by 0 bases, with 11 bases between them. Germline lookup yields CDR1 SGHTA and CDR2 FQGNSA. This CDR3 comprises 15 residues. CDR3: CASSRTAYSNQPQHF. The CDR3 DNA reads TGTGCCAGCAGCCGGACAGCGTATAGCAATCAGCCCCAGCATTTT.